The next 2 T cell receptor beta chains were all read from a single sample in a study of Ad26.COV2.S vaccination and SARS-CoV-2 variants. TCRdb keeps only in-frame clones here, not all; method: immunoSEQ multiplex PCR. The top ten hold approximately 4% of the sample, which has a few hundred thousand clones, 88% seen once. Treatment meaning: roughly 20 received Ad26.COV2.S at low or high dose, single or two shots; roughly five received placebo; per-sample allocation not given. The study sampled participants on day 63 after the first vaccine or placebo injection. The material was peripheral blood, obtained in a trial of Ad26.COV2.S vaccine versus placebo. The receptors come from a person aged 18-60 years who received the Ad26.COV2.S COVID-19 vaccine or a placebo.

This clone appeared once. This rearrangement joins TRBV7-2 to TRBJ2-5; D assignment may be TRBD1 or TRBD2 (5 bases each). The V end lost 1 base, the J end lost 7 bases, and 10 bases lay between the germline ends. CDR1 and CDR2 (germline): SGHTA, FQGNSA. The CDR3 runs to 13 residues. This CDR3 reads CASSLGGSTTQYF. CDR3 bases: TGTGCCAGCAGCTTAGGGGGGTCGACGACCCAGTACTTC.

This chain uses TRBV7-3 with TRBJ2-5; no firm D call. Germline CDR1 and CDR2: SGHTA and FQGTGA. The CDR3 sequence is 15 residues long. The V end was cut by 2 bases, the J end by 2 bases, with 12 bases between. The CDR3 region has the DNA TGTGCCAGCAGCTTATACGGACGGCAGCAAGAGACCCAGTACTTC. As protein: CASSLYGRQQETQYF.